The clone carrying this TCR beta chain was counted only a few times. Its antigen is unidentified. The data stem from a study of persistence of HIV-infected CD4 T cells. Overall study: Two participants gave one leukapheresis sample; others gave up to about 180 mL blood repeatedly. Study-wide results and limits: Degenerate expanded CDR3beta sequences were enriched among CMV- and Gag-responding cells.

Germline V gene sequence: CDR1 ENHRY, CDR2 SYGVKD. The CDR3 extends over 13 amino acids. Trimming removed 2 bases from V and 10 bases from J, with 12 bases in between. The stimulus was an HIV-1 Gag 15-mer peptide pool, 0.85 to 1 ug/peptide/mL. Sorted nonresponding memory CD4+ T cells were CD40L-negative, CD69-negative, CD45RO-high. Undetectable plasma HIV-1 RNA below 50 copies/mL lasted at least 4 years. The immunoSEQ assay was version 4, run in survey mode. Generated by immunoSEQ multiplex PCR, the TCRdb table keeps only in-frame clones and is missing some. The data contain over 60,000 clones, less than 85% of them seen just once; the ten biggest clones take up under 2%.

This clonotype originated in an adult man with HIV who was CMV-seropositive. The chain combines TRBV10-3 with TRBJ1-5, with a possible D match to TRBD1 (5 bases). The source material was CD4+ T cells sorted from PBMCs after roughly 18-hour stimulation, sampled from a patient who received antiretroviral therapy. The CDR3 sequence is CAISERDSIPQHF. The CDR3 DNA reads TGTGCCATCAGTGAGAGGGACTCCATCCCCCAGCATTTT.